This T cell receptor (beta chain) comes out of a study of blood T cell repertoires in COVID-19. Study as a whole: Donors in the United States, Italy and Spain gave samples during acute or convalescent COVID-19. The cDNA or gDNA used as material had been derived from T cells, B-cell-depleted T cells, or PBMCs.

Seattle patients were enrolled during active infection and followed longitudinally. Original processing methods: Amplification of reference gene primers provided the estimated nucleated cell counts. Produced via immunoSEQ multiplex PCR; TCRdb's table is partial and in-frame only. V and J calls and clone size are those listed in that table; D and trimming were worked out from the DNA. The table has 110,000 or so clones, around 83% seen once. Germline CDR1 is LNHDA and CDR2 is SQIVND (reference sequence). The CDR3 is 14 residues long. V lost 3 bases and J lost 0, with 8 bases in between. The sequence derives from a woman aged 60-75 years with COVID-19, enrolled during active disease. The V gene is TRBV19, the J gene TRBJ1-2; no firm D call. The sample consisted of peripheral blood. CDR3 amino acids: CASSIGRANYGYTF. The CDR3 DNA sequence: TGTGCCAGTAGTATCGGTCGAGCTAACTATGGCTACACCTTC.